The clone carrying this T cell receptor (beta chain) was observed a handful of times. Seattle enrolled patients during active infection and tracked them longitudinally. CDR1 and CDR2 from the germline V gene are SGDLS and YYNGEE. The CDR3 length is 14 residues. Trimming stripped 0 bases from V and 3 bases from J, with 10 bases between. This specimen belongs to a study of blood T cell repertoires in COVID-19. Per the original data handling: Amplifying reference gene primers gave estimates of nucleated cell counts. Repertoires were generated with immunoSEQ multiplex PCR, while TCRdb's copy carries only in-frame clones and drops some. That table furnishes V, J and clone size, whereas the DNA furnished D and trimming. The table has some 300,000 clones, roughly 90% seen once.

The TCR comes from a woman in her seventies with COVID-19, enrolled during active disease. The sequenced material came from peripheral blood. This sequence joins TRBV9 and TRBJ2-7; the D is unclear. The CDR3 coding sequence is TGTGCCAGCAGCGTAGGTGGCTCCGTCTACGAGCAGTACTTC. Amino acid sequence: CASSVGGSVYEQYF. The complete variable domain, with remaining parts taken from reference TRBV9 and TRBJ2-7, reads DSGVTQTPKHLITATGQRVTLRCSPRSGDLSVYWYQQSLDQGLQFLIQYYNGEERAKGNILERFSAQQFPDLHSELNLSSLELGDSALYFCASSVGGSVYEQYFGPGTRLTVT.